This TCR beta chain was recorded in a study of OX40 agonist ivuxolimab in advanced cancers. Study-level information: Three patients, one with hepatocellular carcinoma and two with cutaneous melanoma, responded partially. Whole-study results and caveats: Specificity for antigen went undetermined in the expanded peripheral T cells.

With V trimmed by 5 bases and J by 5 bases, 10 bases remained unmatched. Germline-derived CDR1 and CDR2 are SGHTA and FQGNSA. The CDR3 is made up of 15 amino acids. Sampled blood was obtained at baseline, cycle 4 day 1, and cycle 7 day 1. Only in-frame clones appear in the TCRdb table, and some are missing; sequencing was by immunoSEQ multiplex PCR. The repertoire includes about 77,000 clones, around 86% of them detected once, and 6.2% sits in the top ten. With regard to this clone: Its antigen is currently unknown.

The source of this sequence is an adult with an advanced solid tumor such as melanoma, head and neck, liver or kidney cancer. The rearrangement joins TRBV7-2 to TRBJ2-7; TRBD2 matches at 9 bases. Sample: CD4+ or CD8+ T cells sorted from blood, taken in a trial of the OX40 agonist ivuxolimab. In nucleotides, the CDR3 is TGTGCCAGCAGCCTAAACCGACTAGCGGTCCACGAGCAGTACTTC. It specifies CASSLNRLAVHEQYF.